The rows below give T cell receptor beta chains drawn from one sample of a study of T cell responses to AZD1222 COVID-19 vaccine. The protocol was immunoSEQ multiplex PCR, while the TCRdb copy is restricted to in-frame clones and leaves out a portion. The data hold some 99,000 clones, with roughly 86% observed a single time. The sample was peripheral blood, taken 28 days after the second AZD1222 dose. The origin of the receptors is an adult who received the AZD1222 COVID-19 vaccine. CDR3s include the opening cysteine and the closing phenylalanine or tryptophan. D genes are given only for firm matches. Some rows have no size entry. The others give once, few or many, or a class for an expanded clone.

>.|TRBJ2-3|TRBV9|TRBD2
TGTGCCAGCAGCGTAGGGCCTAGCGGGACAGATACGCAGTATTTT
CASSVGPSGTDTQYF
>.|TRBJ1-6|TRBV6-2/TRBV6-3|TRBD1
TGTGCCAGCAGTTACCGCGCCCGACAGGGGTGGAATAATTCACCCCTCCACTTT
CASSYRARQGWNNSPLHF
>.|TRBJ1-2|TRBV18|.
TGTGCCAGCTCACCACCTGCCGCTAACTATGGCTACACCTTC
CASSPPAANYGYTF
>.|TRBJ1-5|TRBV30|.
TGTGCCTGGAATGAGGGGAACAATCAGCCCCAGCATTTT
CAWNEGNNQPQHF
>once|TRBJ2-7|TRBV6-2/TRBV6-3|.
TGTGCCAGCAGTTCCCGGGCCCTGGGCTACGAGCAGTACTTC
CASSSRALGYEQYF
>.|TRBJ2-1|TRBV19|.
TGTGCCAGTAGTATAGACAAAACGAGTCGCCGTGGGCCGAGTCGCGACAATGAGCAGTTCTTC
CASSIDKTSRRGPSRDNEQFF
>.|TRBJ1-1|TRBV7-3|TRBD1
TGTGCCAGCAGCCCCGACAGGGGGCAGACTGAAGCTTTCTTT
CASSPDRGQTEAFF
>.|TRBJ2-7|TRBV5-8|.
TGTGCCAGCAGCCCCAGTTACGAGCAGTACTTC
CASSPSYEQYF
>.|TRBJ1-5|TRBV28|TRBD1
TGCGCAATAAGGGAGGGGGCCGATCAGCCCCAGCATTTT
CAIREGADQPQHF
>.|TRBJ2-7|TRBV18|TRBD1
TGTGCCAGCTCACCTCGGTCGGGACAGAACGAGCAGTACTTC
CASSPRSGQNEQYF
>.|TRBJ2-1|TRBV7-2|TRBD2
TGTGCCAGCAGCCCTTGGACTAGCCGTTACAATGAGCAGTTCTTC
CASSPWTSRYNEQFF
>.|TRBJ1-2|TRBV18|.
TGTGCCAGCTCACCAATGGACAGAAGGGCCTATGGCTACACCTTC
CASSPMDRRAYGYTF
>.|TRBJ2-7|TRBV4-3|TRBD2
TGCGCCAGCAGCCAAGGACTAGCGGATAGCTCCTACGAGCAGTGCTTC
CASSQGLADSSYEQCF
>.|TRBJ2-5|TRBV5-1|.
TGCGCCAGCAGCGTACAGGGAGGAGAGACCCAGTACTTC
CASSVQGGETQYF
>.|TRBJ1-5|TRBV29-1|.
TGCAGCGTTAAGAGTAGCAATCAGCCCCAGCATTTT
CSVKSSNQPQHF
>.|TRBJ2-5|TRBV15|TRBD2
TGTGCCACCAGCAGAGATAAAGGAGCGGGGGGCGCGGAGACCCAGTACTTC
CATSRDKGAGGAETQYF
>.|TRBJ1-2|TRBV12-3/TRBV12-4|TRBD1
TGTGCCAGCAGTGAAGACAGGGATTACGGCTACACCTTC
CASSEDRDYGYTF
>.|TRBJ1-5|TRBV7-9|.
TGTGCCAGCAGCCAGGGAGGAAATCAGCCCCAGCATTTT
CASSQGGNQPQHF
>.|TRBJ1-2|TRBV18|.
TGTGCCAGCTCAAGAGGGGGACGAGGTGGCTACACCTTC
CASSRGGRGGYTF
>.|TRBJ1-2|TRBV18|TRBD1
TGTGCCAGCTCACCGACCGGGACAGGACCTAACTATGGCTACACCTTC
CASSPTGTGPNYGYTF
>.|TRBJ1-1|TRBV5-4|TRBD1
TGTGCCAGCAGTCGGACAGGGGGGTTTGACGCTGAAGCTTTCTTT
CASSRTGGFDAEAFF
>once|TRBJ2-5|TRBV5-6|.
TGTGCCAGCAGCGGTTGGTCTGTGGAGACCCAGTACTTC
CASSGWSVETQYF
>.|TRBJ2-7|TRBV11-1|TRBD1
TGTGCCAGCAGCCACTCCGCGGGACAGGGGAACTTC
CASSHSAGQGNF
>.|TRBJ2-3|TRBV5-1|.
TGCGCCAGCAGCTTGGGAGCGCTCTCTAGCACAGATACGCAGTATTTT
CASSLGALSSTDTQYF
>once|TRBJ2-3|TRBV6-5|TRBD2
TGTGCCAGCAGCTGGAGCGGGGGGCGCACAGATACGCAGTATTTT
CASSWSGGRTDTQYF
>.|TRBJ1-6|TRBV6-5|TRBD1
TGTGCCAGCAGTTACGGTACGCAGGGGGCAAATTCACCCCTCCACTTT
CASSYGTQGANSPLHF
>.|TRBJ2-1|TRBV7-3|TRBD2
TGTGCCAGCAGCTTAAGGACTAGCGGGCCGAATGAGCAGTTCTTC
CASSLRTSGPNEQFF
>.|TRBJ1-2|TRBV20-1|.
TGCAGTGCTAGTCCTGTGGATGGCTACACCTTC
CSASPVDGYTF
>once|TRBJ1-4|TRBV7-9|.
TGTGCCAGCAGCTTAGGTGGCAGAACTAATGAAAAACTGTTTTTT
CASSLGGRTNEKLFF
>.|TRBJ1-2|TRBV3-1/TRBV3-2|.
TGTGCCAGCAGCCAAGATCCTCCGGGACCCGTTACAAGATATGGCTACACCTTC
CASSQDPPGPVTRYGYTF
>once|TRBJ2-3|TRBV11-1|TRBD2
TGTGCCAGCAGCTTTGCGGGGGGGGGCACAGATACGCAGTATTTT
CASSFAGGGTDTQYF
>.|TRBJ2-1|TRBV9|TRBD2
TGTGCCAGCAGCGAAGTACTAGCGGGCTATTCCTACAATGAGCAGTTCTTC
CASSEVLAGYSYNEQFF
>.|TRBJ2-3|TRBV3-1/TRBV3-2|TRBD2
TGTGCCAGCAGCCAAAGCCTGGGGAGGACTAGCGGGAGGAGCACAGATACGCAGTATTTT
CASSQSLGRTSGRSTDTQYF
>.|TRBJ2-5|TRBV7-8|.
TGTGCCAGCAGCGTCGACGGTCCCCAAGAGACCCAGTACTTC
CASSVDGPQETQYF
>.|TRBJ2-2|TRBV5-1|TRBD1
TGCGCCAGCAGGGCAGGGGGCGCGAACACCGGGGAGCTGTTTTTT
CASRAGGANTGELFF
>.|TRBJ2-7|TRBV23-1|.
TGCGCCAGCAGCTACGACAGAAGCTCCTACGAGCAGTACTTC
CASSYDRSSYEQYF
>.|TRBJ2-1|TRBV21-1|.
.
CASSKVGLGIYNEQFF
>.|TRBJ2-5|TRBV7-8|TRBD2
TGTGCCAGCAGCCGAGTCGGGGGGGAGACCCAGTACTTC
CASSRVGGETQYF
>once|TRBJ1-4|TRBV5-4|.
TGTGCCAGCAGCTTAATAGGCGAAAAACTGTTTTTT
CASSLIGEKLFF
>.|TRBJ2-5|TRBV6-5|TRBD1
TGTGCCAGCAGACCGACAGGGGTGGAGACCCAGTACTTC
CASRPTGVETQYF
>.|TRBJ2-7|TRBV13|TRBD2
TGTGCCAGCAGAATTACTAGCGGGAGGGCAACCTACGAGCAGTACTTC
CASRITSGRATYEQYF
>few|TRBJ2-6|TRBV7-2|.
TGTGCCAGCAGCTTAGGGTCCGCCGGGGCCAACGTCCTGACTTTC
CASSLGSAGANVLTF
>.|TRBJ2-1|TRBV5-1|TRBD2
TGCGCCAGCAGCTTGTCCCCCTCGGGGACTACTTACAATGAGCAGTTCTTC
CASSLSPSGTTYNEQFF
>once|TRBJ2-7|TRBV5-1|TRBD1
TGCGCCAGCAGCTCGGGACAGGGAAAGTACGAGCAGTACTTC
CASSSGQGKYEQYF
>.|TRBJ2-6|TRBV4-3|.
TGCGCCAGCAGCCAGGAGGGGGGAGGCTCTGGGGCCAACGTCCTGACTTTC
CASSQEGGGSGANVLTF
>.|TRBJ2-1|TRBV5-8|.
TGTGCCAGCAGCTTGTTTGAGCAGTTCTTC
CASSLFEQFF